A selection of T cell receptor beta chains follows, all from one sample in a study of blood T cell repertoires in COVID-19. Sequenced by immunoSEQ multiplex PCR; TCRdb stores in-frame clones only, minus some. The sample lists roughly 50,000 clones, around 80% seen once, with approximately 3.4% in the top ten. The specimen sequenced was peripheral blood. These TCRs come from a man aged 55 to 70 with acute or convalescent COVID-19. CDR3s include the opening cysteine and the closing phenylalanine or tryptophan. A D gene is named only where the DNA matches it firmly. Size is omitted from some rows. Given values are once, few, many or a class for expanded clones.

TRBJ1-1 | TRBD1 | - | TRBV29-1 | CSAGDRGEAFF | TGCAGCGCCGGCGACAGGGGAGAAGCTTTCTTT
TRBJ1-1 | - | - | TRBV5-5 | CASSLTGVTEAFF | TGTGCCAGCAGCTTAACCGGGGTCACTGAAGCTTTCTTT
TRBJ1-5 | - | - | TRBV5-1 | CASSWTSGASQPQHF | TGCGCCAGCAGCTGGACCTCAGGGGCGAGTCAGCCCCAGCATTTT
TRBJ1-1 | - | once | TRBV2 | CASSNSHSGTEAFF | TGTGCCAGCAGTAACAGCCATTCGGGGACTGAAGCTTTCTTT
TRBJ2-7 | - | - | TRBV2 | CASSEQGVLYEQYF | TGTGCCAGCAGTGAACAGGGTGTTCTCTACGAGCAGTACTTC
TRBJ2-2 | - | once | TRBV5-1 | CASSLRGSGTGELFF | TGCGCCAGCAGCTTAAGAGGGAGTGGAACCGGGGAGCTGTTTTTT
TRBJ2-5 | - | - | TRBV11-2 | CASSSDQETQYF | TGTGCCAGCAGCAGCGACCAAGAGACCCAGTACTTC
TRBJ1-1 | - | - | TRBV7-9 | CASTGQVNTEAFF | TGTGCCAGCACCGGGCAGGTGAACACTGAAGCTTTCTTT
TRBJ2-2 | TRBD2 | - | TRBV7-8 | CASSVGQGLAGAGELFF | TGTGCCAGCAGCGTCGGACAGGGACTAGCGGGAGCCGGGGAGCTGTTTTTT
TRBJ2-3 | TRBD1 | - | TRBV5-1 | CASRKGQGPDTQYF | TGCGCCAGCAGGAAGGGACAGGGCCCAGATACGCAGTATTTT
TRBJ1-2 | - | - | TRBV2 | CASSEDYYGYTF | TGTGCCAGCAGTGAAGACTACTATGGCTACACCTTC
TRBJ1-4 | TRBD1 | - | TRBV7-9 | CASSPGTGMSNEKLFF | TGTGCCAGCAGCCCCGGGACAGGGATGTCTAATGAAAAACTGTTTTTT
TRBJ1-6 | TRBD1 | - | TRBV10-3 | CAISGGTGGNSPLHF | TGTGCCATCAGTGGGGGGACAGGGGGTAATTCACCCCTCCACTTT
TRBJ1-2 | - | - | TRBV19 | CASTGRGWVQDYGYTF | TGTGCCAGTACCGGTCGGGGATGGGTGCAGGACTATGGCTACACCTTC